This TCR beta chain was profiled in a study of blood T cell repertoires in COVID-19. Study-level information: Researchers got acute and convalescent COVID-19 samples from the United States, Italy and Spain. Nucleic acid was either cDNA or gDNA, and it came from T cells, B-cell-depleted T cells, or PBMCs.

Patients in Seattle were enrolled during active infection, then followed longitudinally. The data were produced by immunoSEQ multiplex PCR, yet TCRdb's version contains in-frame clones alone and is incomplete. The repertoire holds under 200,000 clones, with roughly 84% as singletons. Sequenced input: peripheral blood. The receptor was isolated from a woman aged 65 to 85 with COVID-19, enrolled during active disease.

CDR3 DNA: TGTGCCAGCAGCCCCGGGGGGCTGGGCAATCAGCCCCAGCATTTT. It yields the protein CASSPGGLGNQPQHF. The chain has TRBV7-9 and TRBJ1-5, with D perhaps matching TRBD1 (6 bases). In germline, CDR1 is SEHNR, CDR2 FQNEAQ (reference sequence). The CDR3 extends over 15 amino acids. V was clipped by 5 bases and J by 2 bases, with 13 bases between them.